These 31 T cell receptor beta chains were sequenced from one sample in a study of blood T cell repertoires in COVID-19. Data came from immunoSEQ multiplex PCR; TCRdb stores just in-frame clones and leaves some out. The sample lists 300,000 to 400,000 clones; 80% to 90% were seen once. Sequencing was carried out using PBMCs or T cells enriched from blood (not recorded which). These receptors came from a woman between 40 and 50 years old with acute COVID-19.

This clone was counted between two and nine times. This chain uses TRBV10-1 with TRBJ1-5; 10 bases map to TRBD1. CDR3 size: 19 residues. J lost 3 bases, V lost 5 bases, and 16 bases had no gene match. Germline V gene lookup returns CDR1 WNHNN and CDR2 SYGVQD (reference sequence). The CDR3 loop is CASSPRGDRGGLLNQPQHF. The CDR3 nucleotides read TGCGCCAGCAGTCCTCGGGGGGACAGGGGCGGTCTACTCAATCAGCCCCAGCATTTT.

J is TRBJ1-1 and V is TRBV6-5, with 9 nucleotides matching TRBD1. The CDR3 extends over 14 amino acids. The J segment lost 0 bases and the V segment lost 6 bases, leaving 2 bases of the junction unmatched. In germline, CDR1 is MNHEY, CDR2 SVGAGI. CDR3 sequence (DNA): TGTGCCAGCAGGGACAGGGGACTGAACACTGAAGCTTTCTTT. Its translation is CASRDRGLNTEAFF.

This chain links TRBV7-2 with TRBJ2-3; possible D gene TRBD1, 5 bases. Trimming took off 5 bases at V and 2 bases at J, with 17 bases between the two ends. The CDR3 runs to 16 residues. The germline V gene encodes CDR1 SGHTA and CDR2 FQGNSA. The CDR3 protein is CASSLQGGQYTDTQYF. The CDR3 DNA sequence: TGTGCCAGCAGCCTTCAGGGTGGCCAATACACAGATACGCAGTATTTT.

CDR3 sequence reads: CASSTTGFTSTDTQYF. In DNA, the CDR3 is TGTGCCAGCAGCACAACAGGCTTTACTAGCACAGATACGCAGTATTTT. The chain is built from TRBV9 and TRBJ2-3, with a possible D match to TRBD1 (5 bases). V was shortened by 4 bases and J by 0 bases, with 15 bases between the two germline ends. Germline CDR1 and CDR2: SGDLS and YYNGEE. The length of the CDR3 is 16 residues.

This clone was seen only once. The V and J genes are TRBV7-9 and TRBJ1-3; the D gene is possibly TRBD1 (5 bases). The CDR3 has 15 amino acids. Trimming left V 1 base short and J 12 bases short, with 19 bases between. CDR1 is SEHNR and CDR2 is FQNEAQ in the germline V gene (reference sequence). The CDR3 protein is CASSLVLGTSGHIYF. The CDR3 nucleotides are TGTGCCAGCAGCTTAGTCTTGGGAACCTCTGGACACATATATTTT.

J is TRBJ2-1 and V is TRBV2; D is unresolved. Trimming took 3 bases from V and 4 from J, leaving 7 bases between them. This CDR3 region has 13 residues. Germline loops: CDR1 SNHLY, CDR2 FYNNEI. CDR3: CASSERQYNEQFF. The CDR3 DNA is TGTGCCAGCAGTGAGCGGCAGTACAATGAGCAGTTCTTC.

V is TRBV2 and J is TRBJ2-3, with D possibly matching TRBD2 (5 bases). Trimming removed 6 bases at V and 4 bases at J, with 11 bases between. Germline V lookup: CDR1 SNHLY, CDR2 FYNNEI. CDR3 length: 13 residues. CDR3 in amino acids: CASSGDPPDTQYF. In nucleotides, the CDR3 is TGTGCCAGCAGCGGGGATCCCCCAGATACGCAGTATTTT.

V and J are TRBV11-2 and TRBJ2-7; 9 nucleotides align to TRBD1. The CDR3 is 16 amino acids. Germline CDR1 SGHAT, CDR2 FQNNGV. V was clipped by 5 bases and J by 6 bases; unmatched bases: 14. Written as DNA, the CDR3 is TGTGCCAGCAGCCCAACTGTCGGGACAGGGTGGACCGAGCAGTACTTC. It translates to CASSPTVGTGWTEQYF.

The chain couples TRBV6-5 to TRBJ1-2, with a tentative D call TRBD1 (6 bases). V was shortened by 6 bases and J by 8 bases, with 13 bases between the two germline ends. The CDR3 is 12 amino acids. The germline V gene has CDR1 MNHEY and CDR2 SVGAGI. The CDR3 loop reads CASSPRGRGYTF. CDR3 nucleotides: TGTGCCAGCAGCCCCAGGGGAAGGGGCTACACCTTC.

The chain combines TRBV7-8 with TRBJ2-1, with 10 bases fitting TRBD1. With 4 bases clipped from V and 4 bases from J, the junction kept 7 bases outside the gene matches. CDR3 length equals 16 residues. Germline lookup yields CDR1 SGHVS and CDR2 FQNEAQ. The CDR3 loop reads CASSSRGGQGYNEQFF. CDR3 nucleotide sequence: TGTGCCAGCAGCTCCAGGGGGGGACAGGGGTACAATGAGCAGTTCTTC.

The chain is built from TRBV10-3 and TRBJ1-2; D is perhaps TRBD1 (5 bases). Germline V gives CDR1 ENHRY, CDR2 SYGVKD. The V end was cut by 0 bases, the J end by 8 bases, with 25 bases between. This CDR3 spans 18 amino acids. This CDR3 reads CAISESLGPGDLSRGYTF. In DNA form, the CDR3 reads TGTGCCATCAGTGAGTCCTTGGGGCCAGGAGATCTAAGTCGGGGCTACACCTTC.

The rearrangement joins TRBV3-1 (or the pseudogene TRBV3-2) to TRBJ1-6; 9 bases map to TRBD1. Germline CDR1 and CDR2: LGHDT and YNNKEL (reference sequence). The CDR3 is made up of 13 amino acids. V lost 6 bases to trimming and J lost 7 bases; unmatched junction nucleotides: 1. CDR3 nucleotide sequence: TGTGCCAGCAGGGGGACAGGGAATTCACCCCTCCACTTT. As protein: CASRGTGNSPLHF.

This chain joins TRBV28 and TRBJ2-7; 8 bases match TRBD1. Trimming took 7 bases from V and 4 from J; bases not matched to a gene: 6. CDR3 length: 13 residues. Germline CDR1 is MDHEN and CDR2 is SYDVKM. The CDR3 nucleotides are TGTGCCAGCACCCTGACAGGGGATTACGAGCAGTACTTC. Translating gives CASTLTGDYEQYF.

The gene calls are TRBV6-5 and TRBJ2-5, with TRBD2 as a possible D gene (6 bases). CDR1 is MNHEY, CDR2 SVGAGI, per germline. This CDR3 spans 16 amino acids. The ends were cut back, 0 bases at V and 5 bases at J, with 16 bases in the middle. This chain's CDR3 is CASSYSSVGGRETQYF. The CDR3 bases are TGTGCCAGCAGTTACTCGAGTGTCGGGGGAAGGGAGACCCAGTACTTC.

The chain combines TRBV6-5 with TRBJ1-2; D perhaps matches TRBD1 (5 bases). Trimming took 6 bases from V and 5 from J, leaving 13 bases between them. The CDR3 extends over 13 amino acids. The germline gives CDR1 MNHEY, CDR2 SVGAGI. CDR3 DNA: TGTGCCAGCAGGCCGGGGGGGTGGTATGGCTACACCTTC. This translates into CASRPGGWYGYTF.

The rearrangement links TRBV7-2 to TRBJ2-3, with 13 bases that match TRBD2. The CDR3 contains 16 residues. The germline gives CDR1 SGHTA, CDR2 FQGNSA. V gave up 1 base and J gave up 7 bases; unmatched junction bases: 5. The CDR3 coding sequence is TGTGCCAGCAGCTTAGACGGGACTAGCGGGACGAATACGCAGTATTTT. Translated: CASSLDGTSGTNTQYF.

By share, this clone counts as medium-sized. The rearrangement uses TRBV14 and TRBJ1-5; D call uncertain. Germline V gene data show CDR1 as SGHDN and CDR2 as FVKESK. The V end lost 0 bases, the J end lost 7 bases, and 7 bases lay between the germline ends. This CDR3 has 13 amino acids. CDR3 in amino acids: CASSQDKRQPQHF. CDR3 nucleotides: TGTGCCAGCAGCCAAGATAAGAGGCAGCCCCAGCATTTT.

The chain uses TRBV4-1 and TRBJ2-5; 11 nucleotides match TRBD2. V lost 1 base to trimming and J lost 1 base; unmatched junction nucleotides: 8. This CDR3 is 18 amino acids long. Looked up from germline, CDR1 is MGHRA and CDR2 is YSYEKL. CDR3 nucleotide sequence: TGCGCCAGCAGCCAAGTCCTTACCACTAGCGGGGGCCAAGAGACCCAGTACTTC. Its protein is CASSQVLTTSGGQETQYF.

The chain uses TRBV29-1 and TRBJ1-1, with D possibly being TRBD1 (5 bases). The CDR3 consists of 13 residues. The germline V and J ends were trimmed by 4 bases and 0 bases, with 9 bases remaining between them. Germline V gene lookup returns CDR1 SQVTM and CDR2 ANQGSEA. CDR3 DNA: TGCAGCGTTGGTACAGGTATGAACACTGAAGCTTTCTTT. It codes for CSVGTGMNTEAFF.

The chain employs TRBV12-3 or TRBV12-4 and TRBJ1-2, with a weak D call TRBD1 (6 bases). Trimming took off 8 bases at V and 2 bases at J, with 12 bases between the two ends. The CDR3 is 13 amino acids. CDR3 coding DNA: TGTGCCAGCCGTGATACAGGGAACTATGGCTACACCTTC. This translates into CASRDTGNYGYTF.

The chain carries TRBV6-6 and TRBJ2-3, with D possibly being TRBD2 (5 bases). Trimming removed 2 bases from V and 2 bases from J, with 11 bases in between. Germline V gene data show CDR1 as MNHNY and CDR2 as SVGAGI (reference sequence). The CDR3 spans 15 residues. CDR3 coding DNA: TGTGCCAGCAGTTACCGTCGGGGTATCACAGATACGCAGTATTTT. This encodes CASSYRRGITDTQYF.

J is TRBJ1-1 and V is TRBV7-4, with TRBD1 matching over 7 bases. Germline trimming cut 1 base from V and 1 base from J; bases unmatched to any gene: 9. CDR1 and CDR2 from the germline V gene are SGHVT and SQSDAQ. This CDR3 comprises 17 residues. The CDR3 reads CASSLEEGAGGNTEAFF. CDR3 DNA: TGTGCCAGCAGCTTAGAGGAAGGGGCAGGGGGGAACACTGAAGCTTTCTTT. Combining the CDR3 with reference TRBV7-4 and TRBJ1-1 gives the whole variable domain GAGVSQSPRYKVAKRGRDVALRCDSISGHVTLYWYRQTLGQGSEVLTYSQSDAQRDKSGRPSGRFSAERPERSVSTLKIQRTEQGDSAVYLCASSLEEGAGGNTEAFFGQGTRLTVV.

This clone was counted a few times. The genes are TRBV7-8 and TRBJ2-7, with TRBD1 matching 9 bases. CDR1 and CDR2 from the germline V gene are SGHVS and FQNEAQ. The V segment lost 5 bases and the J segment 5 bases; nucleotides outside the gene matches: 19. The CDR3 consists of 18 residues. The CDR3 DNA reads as TGTGCCAGCAGCCCAACAGCCGGGACAGGGTGGATTACGGACGAGCAGTACTTC. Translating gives CASSPTAGTGWITDEQYF.

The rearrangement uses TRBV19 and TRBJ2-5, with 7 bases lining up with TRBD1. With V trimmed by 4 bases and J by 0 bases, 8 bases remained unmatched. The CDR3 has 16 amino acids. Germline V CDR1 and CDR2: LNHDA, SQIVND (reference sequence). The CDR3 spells CASSTRTGKYQETQYF. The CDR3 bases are TGTGCCAGTAGTACCCGGACAGGAAAGTACCAAGAGACCCAGTACTTC.

CDR3 coding DNA: TGTGCCAGCAGCTTAGGTCAGGATTCACCCCTCCACTTT. Encoded protein: CASSLGQDSPLHF. The chain is built from TRBV11-3 and TRBJ1-6; D call uncertain. The V end lost 1 base, the J end lost 8 bases, and 6 bases lay between the germline ends. Germline CDR1 and CDR2: SGHNT and YENEEA. The CDR3 runs 13 residues.

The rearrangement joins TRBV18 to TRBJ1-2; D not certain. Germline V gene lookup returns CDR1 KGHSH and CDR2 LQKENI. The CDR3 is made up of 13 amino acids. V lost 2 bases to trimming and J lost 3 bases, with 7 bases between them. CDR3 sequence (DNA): TGTGCCAGCTCACCATTAGAGGACTATGGCTACACCTTC. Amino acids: CASSPLEDYGYTF.

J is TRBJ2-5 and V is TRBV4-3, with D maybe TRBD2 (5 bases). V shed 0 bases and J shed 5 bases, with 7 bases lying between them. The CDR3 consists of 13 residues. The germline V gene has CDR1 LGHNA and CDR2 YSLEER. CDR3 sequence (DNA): TGCGCCAGCAGCCAAGATGGGGAGGAGACCCAGTACTTC. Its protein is CASSQDGEETQYF.

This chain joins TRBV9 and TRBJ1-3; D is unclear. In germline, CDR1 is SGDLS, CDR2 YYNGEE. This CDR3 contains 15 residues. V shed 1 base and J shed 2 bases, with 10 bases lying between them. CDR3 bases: TGTGCCAGCAGCGTACAAACAGCACCTGGAAACACCATATATTTT. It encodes CASSVQTAPGNTIYF. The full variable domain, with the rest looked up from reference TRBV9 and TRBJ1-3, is DSGVTQTPKHLITATGQRVTLRCSPRSGDLSVYWYQQSLDQGLQFLIQYYNGEERAKGNILERFSAQQFPDLHSELNLSSLELGDSALYFCASSVQTAPGNTIYFGEGSWLTVV.

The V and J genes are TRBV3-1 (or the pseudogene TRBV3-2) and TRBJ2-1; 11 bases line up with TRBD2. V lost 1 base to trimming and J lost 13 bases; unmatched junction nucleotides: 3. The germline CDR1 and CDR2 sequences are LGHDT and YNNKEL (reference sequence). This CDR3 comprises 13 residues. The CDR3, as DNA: TGTGCCAGCAGCCAAGGACTAGCGGGAATCCAGTTCTTC. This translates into CASSQGLAGIQFF.

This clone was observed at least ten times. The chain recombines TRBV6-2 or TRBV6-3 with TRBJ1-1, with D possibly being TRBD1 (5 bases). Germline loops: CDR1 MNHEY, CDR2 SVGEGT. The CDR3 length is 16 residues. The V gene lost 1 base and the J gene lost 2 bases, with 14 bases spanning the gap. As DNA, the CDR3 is TGTGCCAGCAGTTACTTTGGGGCCTATAGAAACACTGAAGCTTTCTTT. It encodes CASSYFGAYRNTEAFF.

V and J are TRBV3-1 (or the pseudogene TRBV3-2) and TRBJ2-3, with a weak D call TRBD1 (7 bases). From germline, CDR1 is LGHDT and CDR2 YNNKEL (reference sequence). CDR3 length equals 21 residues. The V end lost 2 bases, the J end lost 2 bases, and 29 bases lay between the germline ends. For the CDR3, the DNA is TGTGCCAGCAGCCAAACCCCAGGGGGGATACAAGCGGACACTGTCACAGATACGCAGTATTTT. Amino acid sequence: CASSQTPGGIQADTVTDTQYF.